What follows are 21 T cell receptor beta chains derived from one specimen sequenced in a study of cytomegalovirus exposure and HLA in healthy donors. Amplification used 60 Vbeta primers and 13 Jbeta primers. The table came from immunoSEQ multiplex PCR; TCRdb's copy has only in-frame clones and leaves some out. This table has tens of thousands of clones, roughly 76% appearing once. Sequencing was carried out using PBMCs. These receptors originate from a male donor in good health and CMV-seropositive.

CDR3 DNA: TGCGCCAGCAGCTTGCTTCCGGGACAAGGCTACGAGCAGTACTTC. It translates to CASSLLPGQGYEQYF. The chain combines TRBV5-1 with TRBJ2-7, with TRBD1 as a possible D gene (6 bases). Trimming left V 1 base short and J 3 bases short, with 14 bases between. The CDR3 is 15 residues long. CDR1 is SGHRS and CDR2 is YFSETQ in the germline V gene.

The CDR3 sequence is CAWAGTSGTYNEQFF. The DNA of the CDR3 is TGTGCCTGGGCAGGGACTAGCGGAACCTACAATGAGCAGTTCTTC. V gene TRBV30 combines with J gene TRBJ2-1; 11 bases match TRBD2. Trimming at V came to 5 bases and at J to 2 bases, leaving 5 bases not matched to a gene. Germline loops: CDR1 GTSNPN, CDR2 SVGIG (reference sequence). This CDR3 has 15 amino acids.

The V call is TRBV10-3, the J call TRBJ1-3, with 9 bases lining up with TRBD1. Trimming cost V 0 bases and J 4 bases; bases outside gene matches: 7. The CDR3 spans 17 residues. Germline V gives CDR1 ENHRY, CDR2 SYGVKD. CDR3 sequence reads: CAISESLGQGKGNTIYF. CDR3 DNA sequence: TGTGCCATCAGTGAGTCCCTGGGACAGGGAAAAGGAAACACCATATATTTT.

The chain couples TRBV2 to TRBJ1-2, with TRBD1 identical over 7 bases. Germline loops: CDR1 SNHLY, CDR2 FYNNEI. There are 12 residues in the CDR3. The J segment lost 7 bases and the V segment lost 6 bases, leaving 5 bases of the junction unmatched. CDR3 residues: CASSRRQGGYTF. CDR3 DNA: TGTGCCAGCAGCCGACGACAGGGTGGCTACACCTTC.

This sequence joins TRBV19 and TRBJ2-1, with D perhaps TRBD2 (6 bases). This CDR3 contains 15 residues. V lost 1 base and J 1 base, leaving 8 bases between the germline ends. The V gene's germline CDR1 is LNHDA and CDR2 SQIVND (reference sequence). The CDR3 bases are TGTGCCAGTAGTATAGGCGGGGTTTCCTACAATGAGCAGTTCTTC. The encoded protein is CASSIGGVSYNEQFF.

The chain uses TRBV19 and TRBJ1-1; no clear D. CDR1 LNHDA and CDR2 SQIVND come from the germline V gene (reference sequence). Trimming took 4 bases from V and 0 from J, leaving 12 bases between them. The CDR3 runs to 15 residues. The CDR3 sequence: CASSSLQYMNTEAFF. In nucleotides, the CDR3 is TGTGCCAGTAGTAGTTTACAGTACATGAACACTGAAGCTTTCTTT. The variable domain in full, with the rest retrieved from reference TRBV19 and TRBJ1-1, is DGGITQSPKYLFRKEGQNVTLSCEQNLNHDAMYWYRQDPGQGLRLIYYSQIVNDFQKGDIAEGYSVSREKKESFPLTVTSAQKNPTAFYLCASSSLQYMNTEAFFGQGTRLTVV.

V is TRBV18 and J is TRBJ1-2; possibly TRBD1 for D (6 bases). This CDR3 is built from 13 residues. CDR1 is KGHSH and CDR2 is LQKENI in the germline V gene. The V gene lost 5 bases and the J gene lost 8 bases, with 15 bases spanning the gap. CDR3 sequence: CASSWGQRDGYTF. In DNA form, the CDR3 reads TGTGCCAGCTCATGGGGACAACGTGACGGCTACACCTTC.

This clone occurred once. The chain recombines TRBV5-5 with TRBJ2-3; no clear D gene. The CDR3 extends over 14 amino acids. V was clipped by 4 bases and J by 3 bases, with 12 bases between them. Germline loops: CDR1 SGHKS, CDR2 YYEKEE (reference sequence). The CDR3 reads CASSQRDGTDTQYF. DNA for the CDR3: TGTGCCAGCAGCCAGAGAGACGGGACAGATACGCAGTATTTT.

This clone was found a few times. The chain carries TRBV7-2 and TRBJ2-5; TRBD1 agrees at 7 bases. The V gene end was trimmed by 4 bases and the J gene end by 1 base; junction bases not matched to a gene: 12. Germline V gene data show CDR1 as SGHTA and CDR2 as FQGNSA. The CDR3 length is 17 residues. DNA of the CDR3: TGTGCCAGCAGCTCGCCAGGGGGTAGCGCGGCCCAAGAGACCCAGTACTTC. Protein sequence: CASSSPGGSAAQETQYF.

This clone was detected once. This sequence joins TRBV9 and TRBJ1-1; unclear D gene. The CDR3 totals 13 residues. V shed 3 bases and J shed 1 base, with 7 bases lying between them. The germline gives CDR1 SGDLS, CDR2 YYNGEE. CDR3 sequence (DNA): TGTGCCAGCAGCGCAACACCGAACACTGAAGCTTTCTTT. Protein product: CASSATPNTEAFF.

The CDR3 region is CSVASRDKTLSGANVLTF. The CDR3 DNA reads TGCAGCGTTGCGAGCCGGGACAAGACTCTCTCTGGGGCCAACGTCCTGACTTTC. The chain employs TRBV29-1 and TRBJ2-6; tentatively, D is TRBD1 (6 bases). Germline V gene data show CDR1 as SQVTM and CDR2 as ANQGSEA. V gave up 4 bases and J gave up 0 bases, with 19 bases separating them. The CDR3 spans 18 residues.

This clone was recorded only once. The chain joins TRBV7-2 to TRBJ1-1; 9 bases match TRBD1. CDR1 and CDR2 from the germline V gene are SGHTA and FQGNSA. Germline trimming cut 4 bases from V and 5 bases from J; bases unmatched to any gene: 5. The CDR3 has 14 amino acids. CDR3 in amino acids: CASSSTGGSTEAFF. CDR3 DNA sequence: TGTGCCAGCAGCTCGACAGGGGGGAGTACTGAAGCTTTCTTT.

A few counts support this clone. This chain connects TRBV4-2 to TRBJ2-3, with TRBD2 matching 8 bases. V was clipped by 4 bases and J by 3 bases; unmatched bases: 9. This CDR3 is built from 16 residues. CDR1 and CDR2 from the germline V gene are LGHNA and YNFKEQ. CDR3 region: CASSRTEAGGTDTQYF. DNA for the CDR3: TGTGCCAGCAGCCGTACCGAGGCGGGGGGAACAGATACGCAGTATTTT.

The chain links TRBV7-9 to TRBJ1-1; TRBD1 matches at 8 bases. V was clipped by 5 bases and J by 0 bases; unmatched bases: 2. Germline CDR1 SEHNR, CDR2 FQNEAQ (reference sequence). The CDR3 has 14 amino acids. The DNA of the CDR3 is TGTGCCAGCAGCGTGGGACAGGTGAACACTGAAGCTTTCTTT. Translating it yields CASSVGQVNTEAFF.

This clone was observed a handful of times. The rearrangement joins TRBV7-3 to TRBJ1-1; 7 bases are shared with TRBD1. The CDR3 runs to 15 residues. The germline V gene encodes CDR1 SGHTA and CDR2 FQGTGA. V was pared by 2 bases and J by 0 bases, with 3 bases of the junction left unmatched. CDR3: CASSLQGQLNTEAFF. CDR3 nucleotides: TGTGCCAGCAGCTTACAGGGACAGCTGAACACTGAAGCTTTCTTT.

The chain employs TRBV6-5 and TRBJ2-7, with a possible D match to TRBD2 (5 bases). The V end was cut by 3 bases, the J end by 3 bases, with 9 bases between. The CDR3 totals 13 residues. The germline V gene has CDR1 MNHEY and CDR2 SVGAGI. In DNA form, the CDR3 reads TGTGCCAGCAGTTATGGCCGGGGCTACGAGCAGTACTTC. This codes for CASSYGRGYEQYF.

The chain is built from TRBV6-1 and TRBJ2-1; 14 nucleotides align to TRBD2. Germline assignment: CDR1 MNHNS and CDR2 SASEGT. This CDR3 contains 15 residues. J gave up 4 bases and V 6 bases, and 2 bases lay outside the gene matches. The CDR3 here is CASRGLAGEYNEQFF. Here the CDR3 DNA reads TGTGCCAGCAGGGGACTAGCGGGGGAGTACAATGAGCAGTTCTTC.

This clone has only one observation. The rearrangement links TRBV6-1 to TRBJ2-1; TRBD2 might be the D (6 bases). The V and J ends lost 6 bases and 7 bases respectively, with 10 bases between them. Germline CDR1 and CDR2: MNHNS and SASEGT. The CDR3 contains 12 residues. CDR3 protein: CASRRLGNEQFF. The CDR3, as DNA: TGTGCCAGCAGGCGACTAGGAAATGAGCAGTTCTTC.

The V gene is TRBV4-1, the J gene TRBJ1-2, with 10 nucleotides matching TRBD1. The CDR3 covers 17 residues. In germline, CDR1 is MGHRA, CDR2 YSYEKL. Unmatched junction bases numbered 12, after V lost 1 base and J lost 7 bases. The DNA of the CDR3 is TGCGCCAGCAGCCAAGGCCTCCGGGACAGGGGAGATCGTGGCTACACCTTC. It yields the protein CASSQGLRDRGDRGYTF.

The rearrangement joins TRBV5-6 to TRBJ2-1, with 10 positions matching TRBD2. Germline assignment: CDR1 SGHDT and CDR2 YYEEEE. Germline trimming cut 3 bases from V and 5 bases from J; bases unmatched to any gene: 2. The CDR3 has 14 residues. CDR3 protein: CASSWGLANNEQFF. Here the CDR3 DNA reads TGTGCCAGCAGCTGGGGACTAGCGAACAATGAGCAGTTCTTC.

The chain recombines TRBV5-1 with TRBJ2-3; TRBD2 matches 14 bases. J lost 0 bases, V lost 5 bases, and 8 bases had no gene match. This CDR3 comprises 18 residues. CDR1 SGHRS and CDR2 YFSETQ come from the germline V gene. The CDR3 sequence is CASSSSRTSGGSTDTQYF. As DNA, the CDR3 is TGCGCCAGCAGTTCCTCCCGGACTAGCGGGGGGAGCACAGATACGCAGTATTTT.